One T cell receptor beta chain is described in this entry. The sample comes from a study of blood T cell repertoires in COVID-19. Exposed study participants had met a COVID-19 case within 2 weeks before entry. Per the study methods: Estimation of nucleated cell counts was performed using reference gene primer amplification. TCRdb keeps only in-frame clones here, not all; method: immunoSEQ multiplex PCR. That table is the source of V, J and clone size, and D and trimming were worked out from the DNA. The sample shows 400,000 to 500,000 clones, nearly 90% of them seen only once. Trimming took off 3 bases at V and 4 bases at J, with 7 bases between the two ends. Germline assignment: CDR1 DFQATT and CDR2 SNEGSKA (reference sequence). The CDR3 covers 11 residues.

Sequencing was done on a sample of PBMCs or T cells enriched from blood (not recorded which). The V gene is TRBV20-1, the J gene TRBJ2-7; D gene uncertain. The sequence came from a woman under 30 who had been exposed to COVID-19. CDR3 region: CSASGEYEQYF. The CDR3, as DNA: TGCAGTGCTAGCGGAGAGTACGAGCAGTACTTC.